This is a list of T cell receptor beta chains from one sample in a study of identical twins. TCRdb ran MiXCR on the 5' RACE reads and lists one entry per CDR3 protein. The sample lists 400,000 to 600,000 distinct CDR3 sequences; approximately 20% were seen once. The same specimen was also included in a second study, on yellow fever vaccine responses in identical twins.

Sequencing input: CD4+ T cells sorted from blood. The receptors were sampled from a woman aged 18-30 years in good health. Each CDR3 is given with its conserved first and last residue. The order of the fields is J gene, V gene, D gene, clone size, CDR3 DNA, CDR3 protein. The D gene is left open where the match is weak. A row's size may be missing; if present it is once, few, many or a size class.

j_call: TRBJ1-1; v_call: TRBV27; d_call: TRBD1; clone_size: few; cdr3_nt: TGTGCCAGCAGTAGTCGACAGGGTCGGATCAGAAACACTGAAGCTTTCTTT; cdr3_aa: CASSSRQGRIRNTEAFF
j_call: TRBJ2-1; v_call: TRBV28; d_call: TRBD1; clone_size: -; cdr3_nt: TGTGCCAGCAGATCAGGGGGCACACACAATGAGCAGTTCTTC; cdr3_aa: CASRSGGTHNEQFF
j_call: TRBJ2-7; v_call: TRBV7-9; d_call: -; clone_size: -; cdr3_nt: TGTGCCAGCAGCTTGACGGTCGAGCAGTACTTC; cdr3_aa: CASSLTVEQYF
j_call: TRBJ2-7; v_call: TRBV3-1; d_call: -; clone_size: few; cdr3_nt: TGTGCCAGCAGCCACCTGACTAGTGGCTGGGGCGAGCAGTACTTC; cdr3_aa: CASSHLTSGWGEQYF
j_call: TRBJ2-1; v_call: TRBV4-2; d_call: -; clone_size: few; cdr3_nt: TGTGCCAGCAGCCAAGTGGGGGACGGTGAGCAGTTCTTC; cdr3_aa: CASSQVGDGEQFF
j_call: TRBJ2-5; v_call: TRBV5-1; d_call: -; clone_size: -; cdr3_nt: TGCGCCAGCAGCTCCCCCTCGATAGCGGAGACCCAGTACTTC; cdr3_aa: CASSSPSIAETQYF
j_call: TRBJ1-1; v_call: TRBV5-1; d_call: -; clone_size: -; cdr3_nt: TGCGCCAGCAGCTCCCAGGTTGGGGGTGTCATGAACACTGAAGCTTTCTTT; cdr3_aa: CASSSQVGGVMNTEAFF
j_call: TRBJ2-3; v_call: TRBV4-1; d_call: TRBD2; clone_size: many; cdr3_nt: TGCGCCAGCAGCCAAGAGAGGGCGACTAGCGGGAGGTCAGATACGCAGTATTTT; cdr3_aa: CASSQERATSGRSDTQYF
j_call: TRBJ2-7; v_call: TRBV29-1; d_call: TRBD2; clone_size: -; cdr3_nt: TGCAGCGTTGAGGGACTAAATTACGAGCAGTACTTC; cdr3_aa: CSVEGLNYEQYF
j_call: TRBJ1-6; v_call: TRBV27; d_call: TRBD1; clone_size: few; cdr3_nt: TGTGCCAGCAGATACACAGGGGGCTCCTATAATTCACCCCTCCACTTT; cdr3_aa: CASRYTGGSYNSPLHF
j_call: TRBJ1-1; v_call: TRBV10-3; d_call: TRBD1; clone_size: many; cdr3_nt: TGTGCCATCAGCAAAGGACAGGGGAAGAACACTGAAGCTTTCTTT; cdr3_aa: CAISKGQGKNTEAFF
j_call: TRBJ2-1; v_call: TRBV7-2; d_call: -; clone_size: few; cdr3_nt: TGTGCCAGCAGCTTAAGAGGGACTTTCTCCTACAATGAGCAGTTCTTC; cdr3_aa: CASSLRGTFSYNEQFF
j_call: TRBJ2-7; v_call: TRBV6-5; d_call: TRBD2; clone_size: -; cdr3_nt: TGTGCCAGCAGTTACGCGCGGGCGGGAGGGTACGAGCAGTACTTC; cdr3_aa: CASSYARAGGYEQYF
j_call: TRBJ2-1; v_call: TRBV7-8; d_call: TRBD2; clone_size: -; cdr3_nt: TGTGCCAGCAGCTTATGGGGACTAGAAGGCAATGAGCAGTTCTTC; cdr3_aa: CASSLWGLEGNEQFF
j_call: TRBJ1-1; v_call: TRBV12-3/TRBV12-4; d_call: -; clone_size: few; cdr3_nt: TGTGCCAGCAGTTTCGGCGAACAGAACACTGAAGCTTTCTTT; cdr3_aa: CASSFGEQNTEAFF
j_call: TRBJ2-3; v_call: TRBV15; d_call: -; clone_size: -; cdr3_nt: TGTGCCACCAGCCAAGCCCTTGGGGAGCCAGATACGCAGTATTTT; cdr3_aa: CATSQALGEPDTQYF